This TCR beta chain was documented in a study of radiation and T cells in renal cell carcinoma. Between the trimmed V and J ends, which lost 4 bases and 3 bases, there was a span of 11 bases. This CDR3 is 13 amino acids long. The germline CDR1 and CDR2 sequences are SGHRS and YFSETQ. Indicated time point: baseline pretreatment blood. Treatment of the sample: 15 Gy SBRT to primary tumor, nephrectomy 4 weeks later. Only one count was recorded for this clone. Profiled with immunoSEQ multiplex PCR; TCRdb holds only in-frame clones, not every one. The data show about 150,000 clones, about 88% seen once. The gene calls are TRBV5-1 and TRBJ2-7; D is possibly TRBD1 (6 bases). This material consisted of blood, taken from a patient whose treatment included radiotherapy and nephrectomy. This receptor was taken from a woman between 50 and 59 years old with renal cell carcinoma. Written as DNA, the CDR3 is TGCGCCAGCAGCCCTGGACAGCTCTACGAGCAGTACTTC. This codes for CASSPGQLYEQYF.